The present entry profiles one TCR beta chain with its context. In the authors' methods: For nucleated cells, counts were estimated from reference gene primer amplification. TCRdb's table, derived via immunoSEQ multiplex PCR, lists solely in-frame clones and lacks some. V and J calls and clone size are copied from that table; D and trimming were computed from the DNA. The sample lists tens of thousands of clones, 74% occurring once. This specimen belongs to a study of blood T cell repertoires in COVID-19. About the research overall: Spain, Italy and the United States supplied samples that represented acute and convalescent COVID-19. T cells, B-cell-depleted T cells, or PBMCs supplied cDNA or gDNA.

The V end lost 5 bases, the J end lost 7 bases, and 9 bases lay between the germline ends. Germline loops: CDR1 SQVTM, CDR2 ANQGSEA. The CDR3 is made up of 11 amino acids. This receptor was identified in a woman older than 75 with acute or convalescent COVID-19. Material: peripheral blood. This rearrangement joins TRBV29-1 to TRBJ2-1, with a weak D call TRBD2 (5 bases). CDR3 sequence: CSVYPGNEQFF. The CDR3 DNA reads TGCAGCGTTTACCCGGGGAATGAGCAGTTCTTC.